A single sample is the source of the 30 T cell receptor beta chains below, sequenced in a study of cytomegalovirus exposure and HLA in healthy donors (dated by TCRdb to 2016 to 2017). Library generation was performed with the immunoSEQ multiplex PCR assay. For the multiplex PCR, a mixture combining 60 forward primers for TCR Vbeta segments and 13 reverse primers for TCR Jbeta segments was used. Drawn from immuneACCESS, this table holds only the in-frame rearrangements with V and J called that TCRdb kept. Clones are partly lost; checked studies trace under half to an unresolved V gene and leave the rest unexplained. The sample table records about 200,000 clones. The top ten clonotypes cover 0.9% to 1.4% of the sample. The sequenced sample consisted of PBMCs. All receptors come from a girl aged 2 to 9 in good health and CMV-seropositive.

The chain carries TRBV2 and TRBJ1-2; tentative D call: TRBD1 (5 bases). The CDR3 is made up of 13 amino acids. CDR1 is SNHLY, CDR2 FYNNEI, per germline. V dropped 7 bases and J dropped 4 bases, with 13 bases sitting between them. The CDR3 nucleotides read TGTGCCAGCACCAGGGACTTAGCCTATGGCTACACCTTC. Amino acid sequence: CASTRDLAYGYTF. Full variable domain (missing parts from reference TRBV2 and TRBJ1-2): EPEVTQTPSHQVTQMGQEVILRCVPISNHLYFYWYRQILGQKVEFLVSFYNNEISEKSEIFDDQFSVERPDGSNFTLKIRSTKLEDSAMYFCASTRDLAYGYTFGSGTRLTVV.

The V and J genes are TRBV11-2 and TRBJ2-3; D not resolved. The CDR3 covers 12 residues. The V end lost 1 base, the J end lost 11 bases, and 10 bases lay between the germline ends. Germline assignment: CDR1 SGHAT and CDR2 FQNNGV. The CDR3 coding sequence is TGTGCCAGCAGCTTAGGGAGTTACGGGCAGTATTTT. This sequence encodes CASSLGSYGQYF. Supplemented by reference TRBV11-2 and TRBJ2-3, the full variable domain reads EAGVAQSPRYKIIEKRQSVAFWCNPISGHATLYWYQQILGQGPKLLIQFQNNGVVDDSQLPKDRFSAERLKGVDSTLKIQPAKLEDSAVYLCASSLGSYGQYFGPGTRLTVL.

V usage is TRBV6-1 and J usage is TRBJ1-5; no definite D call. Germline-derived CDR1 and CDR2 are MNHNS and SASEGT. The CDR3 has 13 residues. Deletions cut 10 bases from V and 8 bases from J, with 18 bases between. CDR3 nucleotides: TGTGCCACCTCGTTCCAGGCCAAGGAGCCCCAGCATTTT. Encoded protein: CATSFQAKEPQHF.

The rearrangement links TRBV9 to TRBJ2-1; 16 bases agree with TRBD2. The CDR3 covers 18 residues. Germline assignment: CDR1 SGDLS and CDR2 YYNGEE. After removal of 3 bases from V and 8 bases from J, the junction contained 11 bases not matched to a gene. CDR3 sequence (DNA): TGTGCCAGCAGCGCCCAATTCGGGACTAGCGGGAGGGCCGATGAGCAGTTCTTC. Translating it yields CASSAQFGTSGRADEQFF.

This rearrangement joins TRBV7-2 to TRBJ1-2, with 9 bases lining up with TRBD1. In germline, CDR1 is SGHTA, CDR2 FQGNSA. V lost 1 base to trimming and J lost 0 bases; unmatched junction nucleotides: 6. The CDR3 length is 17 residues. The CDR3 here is CASSLGYGDRANYGYTF. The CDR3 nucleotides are TGTGCCAGCAGCTTAGGATACGGGGACAGGGCTAACTATGGCTACACCTTC.

The CDR3 coding sequence is TGTGCCAGCAGTTTACGCGAAGGAAACACCATATATTTT. Protein: CASSLREGNTIYF. The rearrangement joins TRBV27 to TRBJ1-3; D unresolved. This CDR3 spans 13 amino acids. The V gene's germline CDR1 is MNHEY and CDR2 SMNVEV (reference sequence). Trimming took off 2 bases at V and 4 bases at J, with 6 bases between the two ends.

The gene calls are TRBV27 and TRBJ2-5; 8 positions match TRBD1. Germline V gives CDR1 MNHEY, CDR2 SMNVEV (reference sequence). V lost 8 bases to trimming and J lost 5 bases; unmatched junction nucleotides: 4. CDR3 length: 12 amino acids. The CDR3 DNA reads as TGTGCCAGCCAGGGACAGGAGGAGACCCAGTACTTC. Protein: CASQGQEETQYF.

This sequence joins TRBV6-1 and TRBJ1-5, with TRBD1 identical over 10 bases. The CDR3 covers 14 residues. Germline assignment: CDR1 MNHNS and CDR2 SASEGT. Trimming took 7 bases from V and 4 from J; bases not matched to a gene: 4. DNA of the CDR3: TGTGCCAGCACTAGGACAGGGGGGAATCAGCCCCAGCATTTT. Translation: CASTRTGGNQPQHF.

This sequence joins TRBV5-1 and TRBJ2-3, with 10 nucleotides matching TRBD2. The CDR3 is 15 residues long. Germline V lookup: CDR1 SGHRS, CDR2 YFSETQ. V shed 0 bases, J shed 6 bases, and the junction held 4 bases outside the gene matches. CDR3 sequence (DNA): TGCGCCAGCAGCTTGGTAGCGGGAGGTGGTGATACGCAGTATTTT. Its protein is CASSLVAGGGDTQYF.

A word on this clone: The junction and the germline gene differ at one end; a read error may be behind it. This chain's CDR3 is CASSLSPRAGTYNGQFF. DNA for the CDR3: TGTGCCAGCAGCCTATCCCCCCGAGCGGGTACCTACAATGGGCAGTTCTTC. The chain recombines TRBV14 with TRBJ2-1, with a possible D match to TRBD2 (6 bases). The CDR3 has 17 residues. The germline gives CDR1 SGHDN, CDR2 FVKESK.

The CDR3 nucleotides read TGTGCCAGTAGTCTCGCCCCGGGACAGTCTGGGGATGAGCAGTTCTTC. Protein: CASSLAPGQSGDEQFF. V usage is TRBV19 and J usage is TRBJ2-1, with 7 nucleotides matching TRBD1. V was pared by 5 bases and J by 8 bases, with 15 bases of the junction left unmatched. The CDR3 has 16 residues. Germline CDR1 and CDR2: LNHDA and SQIVND (reference sequence).

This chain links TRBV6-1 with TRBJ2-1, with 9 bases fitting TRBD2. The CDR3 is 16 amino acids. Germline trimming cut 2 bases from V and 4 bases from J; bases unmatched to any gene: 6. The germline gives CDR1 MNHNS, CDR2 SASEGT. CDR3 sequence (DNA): TGTGCCAGCAGTGAACGGGCTAGCGGGATTTACAATGAGCAGTTCTTC. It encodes CASSERASGIYNEQFF.

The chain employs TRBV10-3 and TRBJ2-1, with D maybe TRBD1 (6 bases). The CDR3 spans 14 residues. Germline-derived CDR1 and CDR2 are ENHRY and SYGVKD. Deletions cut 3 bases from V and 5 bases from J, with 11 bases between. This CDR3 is CAISEGQSNNEQFF. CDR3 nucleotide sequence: TGTGCCATCAGTGAAGGACAGAGTAACAATGAGCAGTTCTTC.

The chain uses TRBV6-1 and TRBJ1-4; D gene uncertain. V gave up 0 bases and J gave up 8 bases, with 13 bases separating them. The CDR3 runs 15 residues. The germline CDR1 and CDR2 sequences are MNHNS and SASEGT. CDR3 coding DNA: TGTGCCAGCAGTGAAGCGATAAGCCAGCGGGAAAAACTGTTTTTT. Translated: CASSEAISQREKLFF.

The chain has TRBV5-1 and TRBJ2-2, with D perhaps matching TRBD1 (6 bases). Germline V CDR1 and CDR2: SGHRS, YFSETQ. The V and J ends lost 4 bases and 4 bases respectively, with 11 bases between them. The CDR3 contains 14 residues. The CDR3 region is CASSPDRTTGELFF. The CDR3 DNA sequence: TGCGCCAGCAGCCCGGACAGAACCACCGGGGAGCTGTTTTTT.

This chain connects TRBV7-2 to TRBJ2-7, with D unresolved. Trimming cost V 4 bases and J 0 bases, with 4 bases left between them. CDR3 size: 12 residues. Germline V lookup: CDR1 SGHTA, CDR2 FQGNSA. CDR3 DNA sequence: TGTGCCAGCAGCTATTACTCCTACGAGCAGTACTTC. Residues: CASSYYSYEQYF. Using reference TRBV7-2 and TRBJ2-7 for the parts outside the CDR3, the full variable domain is GAGVSQSPSNKVTEKGKDVELRCDPISGHTALYWYRQSLGQGLEFLIYFQGNSAPDKSGLPSDRFSAERTGGSVSTLTIQRTQQEDSAVYLCASSYYSYEQYFGPGTRLTVT.

The chain's CDR3 is CASSLPLAGASYEQYF. CDR3 bases: TGTGCCAGCAGCTTACCACTAGCGGGGGCCTCCTACGAGCAGTACTTC. The chain employs TRBV7-9 and TRBJ2-7, with 11 bases matching TRBD2. The CDR3 is made up of 16 amino acids. Germline V CDR1 and CDR2: SEHNR, FQNEAQ (reference sequence). V was clipped by 2 bases and J by 0 bases; unmatched bases: 3.

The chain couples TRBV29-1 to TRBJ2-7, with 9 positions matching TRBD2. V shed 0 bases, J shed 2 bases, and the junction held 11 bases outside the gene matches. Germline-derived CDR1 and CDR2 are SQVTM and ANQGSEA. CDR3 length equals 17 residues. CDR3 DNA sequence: TGCAGCGTTGAAGATTCAGCTAGCGGGACCTTGCCCTACGAGCAGTACTTC. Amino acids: CSVEDSASGTLPYEQYF.

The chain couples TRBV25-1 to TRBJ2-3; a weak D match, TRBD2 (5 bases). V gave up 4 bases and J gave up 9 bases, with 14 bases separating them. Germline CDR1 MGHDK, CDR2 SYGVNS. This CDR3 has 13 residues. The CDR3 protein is CASSAPGIQTQYF. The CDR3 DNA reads TGTGCCAGCAGTGCCCCCGGGATCCAGACGCAGTATTTT.

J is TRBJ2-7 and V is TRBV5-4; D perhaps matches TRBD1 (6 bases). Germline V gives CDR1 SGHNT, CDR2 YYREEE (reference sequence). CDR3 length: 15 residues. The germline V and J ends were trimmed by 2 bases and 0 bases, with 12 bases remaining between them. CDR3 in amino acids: CASSLKDRSSYEQYF. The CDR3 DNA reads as TGTGCCAGCAGCTTAAAGGACAGAAGCTCCTACGAGCAGTACTTC.

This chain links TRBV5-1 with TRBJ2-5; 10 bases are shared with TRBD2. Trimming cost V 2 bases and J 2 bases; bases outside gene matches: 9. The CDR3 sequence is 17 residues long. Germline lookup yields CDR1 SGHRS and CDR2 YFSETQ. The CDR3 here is CASSFGPSSGSQETQYF. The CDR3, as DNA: TGCGCCAGCAGCTTTGGCCCCTCTAGCGGGAGTCAAGAGACCCAGTACTTC.

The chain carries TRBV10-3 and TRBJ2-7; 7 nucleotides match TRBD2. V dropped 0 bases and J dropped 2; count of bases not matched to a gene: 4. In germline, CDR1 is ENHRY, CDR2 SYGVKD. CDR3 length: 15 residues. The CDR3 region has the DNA TGTGCCATCAGTGAGTCAACCGGGACTACCTACGAGCAGTACTTC. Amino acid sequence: CAISESTGTTYEQYF.

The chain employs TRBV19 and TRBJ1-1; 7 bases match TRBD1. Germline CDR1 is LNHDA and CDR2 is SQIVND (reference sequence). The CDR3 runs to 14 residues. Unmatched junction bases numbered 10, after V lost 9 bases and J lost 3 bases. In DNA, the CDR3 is TGTGCCAGCTACGTTCACAGGGGCGACACTGAAGCTTTCTTT. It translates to CASYVHRGDTEAFF.

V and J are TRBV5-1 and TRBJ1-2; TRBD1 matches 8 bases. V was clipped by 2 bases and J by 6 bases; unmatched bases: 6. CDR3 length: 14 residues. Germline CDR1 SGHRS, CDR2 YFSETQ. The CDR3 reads CASSFRGRSDGYTF. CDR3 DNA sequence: TGCGCCAGCAGCTTCAGGGGGCGCAGTGATGGCTACACCTTC. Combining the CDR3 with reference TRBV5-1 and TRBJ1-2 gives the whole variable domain KAGVTQTPRYLIKTRGQQVTLSCSPISGHRSVSWYQQTPGQGLQFLFEYFSETQRNKGNFPGRFSGRQFSNSRSEMNVSTLELGDSALYLCASSFRGRSDGYTFGSGTRLTVV.

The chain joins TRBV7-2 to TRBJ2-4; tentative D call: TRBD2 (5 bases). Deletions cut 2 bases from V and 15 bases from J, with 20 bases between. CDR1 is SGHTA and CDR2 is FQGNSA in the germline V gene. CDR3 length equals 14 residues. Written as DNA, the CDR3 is TGTGCCAGCAGCTTAAAGAGTCTTAGCGATGTAAGGTACTTC. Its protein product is CASSLKSLSDVRYF.

The CDR3 DNA reads as TGTGCCAGTAGTCCAGGATACGAGCAGTACTTC. It encodes CASSPGYEQYF. The rearrangement links TRBV19 to TRBJ2-7; unclear D gene. The V gene's germline CDR1 is LNHDA and CDR2 SQIVND (reference sequence). The length of the CDR3 is 11 residues. V was pared by 5 bases and J by 4 bases, with 6 bases between. Using reference TRBV19 and TRBJ2-7 for the parts outside the CDR3, the full variable domain is DGGITQSPKYLFRKEGQNVTLSCEQNLNHDAMYWYRQDPGQGLRLIYYSQIVNDFQKGDIAEGYSVSREKKESFPLTVTSAQKNPTAFYLCASSPGYEQYFGPGTRLTVT.

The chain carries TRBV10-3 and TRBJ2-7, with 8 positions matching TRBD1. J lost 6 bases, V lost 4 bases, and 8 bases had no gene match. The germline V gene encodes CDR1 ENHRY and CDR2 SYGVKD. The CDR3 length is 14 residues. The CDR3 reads CAISVGTGLPEQYF. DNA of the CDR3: TGTGCCATCAGTGTGGGGACAGGACTTCCCGAGCAGTACTTC.

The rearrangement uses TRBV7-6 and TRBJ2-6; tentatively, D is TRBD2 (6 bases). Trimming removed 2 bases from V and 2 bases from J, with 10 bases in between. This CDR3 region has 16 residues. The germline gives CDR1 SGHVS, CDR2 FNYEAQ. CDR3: CASSLKGTAGANVLTF. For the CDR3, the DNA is TGTGCCAGCAGCTTAAAGGGGACTGCTGGGGCCAACGTCCTGACTTTC.

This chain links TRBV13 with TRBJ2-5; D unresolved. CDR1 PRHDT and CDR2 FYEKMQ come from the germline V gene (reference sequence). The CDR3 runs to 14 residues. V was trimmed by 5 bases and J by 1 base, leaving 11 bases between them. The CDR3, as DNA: TGTGCCAGCAGCCCGCGCGGAGCCCAAGAGACCCAGTACTTC. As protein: CASSPRGAQETQYF.

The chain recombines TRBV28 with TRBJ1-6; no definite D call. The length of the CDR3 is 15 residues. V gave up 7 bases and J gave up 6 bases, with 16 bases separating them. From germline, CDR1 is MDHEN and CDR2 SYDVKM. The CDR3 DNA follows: TGTGCCAGCATTCAGCTGACAAAAGCTAATTCACCCCTCCACTTT. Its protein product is CASIQLTKANSPLHF. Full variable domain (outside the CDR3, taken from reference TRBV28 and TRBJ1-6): DVKVTQSSRYLVKRTGEKVFLECVQDMDHENMFWYRQDPGLGLRLIYFSYDVKMKEKGDIPEGYSVSREKKERFSLILESASTNQTSMYLCASIQLTKANSPLHFGNGTRLTVT.